Shown below are 30 T cell receptor beta chains from a single sample sequenced in a study of low-dose radiotherapy and immunotherapy resistance in tumors (dated by TCRdb to 2022 to 2024). First-strand cDNA was synthesized with Superscript III and a set of TRAV- and TRBV-specific primers, covering both TCRalpha and TCRbeta chains. TCRs were amplified with Phusion for approximately 19 PCR cycles using a constant-region primer together with the adapter attached to the V primers. The raw public reads went through TCRdb reprocessing: fastp at Q25, MiXCR clone calling, in-frame beta chains kept. Under each unique CDR3 protein, matching rows form one entry showing the most common genes and DNA. The sample table contains about 13,000 distinct CDR3 sequences; only one count was recorded for 70% to 80% of them. The ten most abundant clones make up about 5% of the sample. Source of these receptors: a human donor with advanced metastatic prostate, ovarian, gallbladder or colorectal cancer (not recorded which). This table probably holds off-target reads from a library built for another chain.

The V and J genes are TRBV6-8 and TRBJ2-7; tentatively, D is TRBD1 (5 bases). Germline lookup yields CDR1 MNHGY and CDR2 SAAAGT. V lost 5 bases and J 6 bases, leaving 14 bases between the germline ends. This CDR3 comprises 13 residues. This chain's CDR3 is CASSRPGIIEQYF. The DNA for the CDR3 is TGTGCCAGCAGTCGCCCAGGGATTATCGAGCAGTACTTC.

This sequence joins TRBV6-2 or TRBV6-3 and TRBJ2-5, with 7 bases identical to TRBD2. Trimming cost V 6 bases and J 2 bases; bases outside gene matches: 9. Germline-derived CDR1 and CDR2 are MNHEY and SVGEGT. CDR3 length equals 15 residues. The CDR3 sequence is CASSDHPSGQETQYF. In nucleotides, the CDR3 is TGTGCCAGCAGCGACCATCCTAGCGGACAAGAGACCCAGTACTTC.

This chain connects TRBV3-1 to TRBJ2-5; D not certain. CDR1 is LGHDT and CDR2 is YNNKEL in the germline V gene (reference sequence). CDR3 size: 13 residues. Deletions cut 4 bases from V and 5 bases from J, with 11 bases between. DNA for the CDR3: TGTGCCAGCAGCCTCTCCTCCCTGGAGACCCAGTACTTC. It translates to CASSLSSLETQYF.

This sequence joins TRBV4-1 and TRBJ1-4; weak D call: TRBD1 (5 bases). This CDR3 comprises 17 residues. Germline CDR1 reads MGHRA; CDR2 reads YSYEKL. V lost 1 base and J lost 0, with 12 bases in between. The CDR3 bases are TGCGCCAGCAGCCAAGCCCCCCAAGGGGCAACTAATGAAAAACTGTTTTTT. Its protein product is CASSQAPQGATNEKLFF.

The chain is built from TRBV18 and TRBJ2-6; TRBD2 is a possible D gene (7 bases). The CDR3 has 17 amino acids. Germline V gene sequence: CDR1 KGHSH, CDR2 LQKENI. Trimming cost V 3 bases and J 0 bases, with 12 bases left between them. The DNA for the CDR3 is TGTGCCAGCTCACCCCCGGGGGGCTACTCTGGGGCCAACGTCCTGACTTTC. It specifies CASSPPGGYSGANVLTF.

The rearrangement uses TRBV2 and TRBJ2-7; no firm D call. CDR1 is SNHLY, CDR2 FYNNEI, per germline. The V end lost 0 bases, the J end lost 2 bases, and 8 bases lay between the germline ends. The CDR3 totals 14 residues. In nucleotides, the CDR3 is TGTGCCAGCAGTGAAGCGCTGGCAGCCTACGAGCAGTACTTC. The encoded protein is CASSEALAAYEQYF.

This chain links TRBV6-2 or TRBV6-3 with TRBJ2-1, with TRBD1 identical over 10 bases. The germline V gene encodes CDR1 MNHEY and CDR2 SVGEGT. This CDR3 comprises 14 residues. V was clipped by 7 bases and J by 10 bases; unmatched bases: 10. The chain's CDR3 is CASNRDRGGGEQFF. The CDR3 DNA reads TGTGCCAGCAACCGGGACAGGGGAGGCGGGGAGCAGTTCTTC.

The rearrangement joins TRBV5-5 to TRBJ2-1, with 8 bases lining up with TRBD2. The CDR3 has 16 residues. The V and J ends lost 1 base and 0 bases, in that order; junction bases with no gene match: 3. The germline gives CDR1 SGHKS, CDR2 YYEKEE (reference sequence). The CDR3 DNA reads as TGTGCCAGCAGCTTGACGGGGGGGAGCTCCTACAATGAGCAGTTCTTC. This gives the protein CASSLTGGSSYNEQFF.

The gene calls are TRBV18 and TRBJ1-4; the D gene is possibly TRBD1 (6 bases). The CDR3 totals 16 residues. Germline-derived CDR1 and CDR2 are KGHSH and LQKENI. The V end was cut by 4 bases, the J end by 4 bases, with 16 bases between. As DNA, the CDR3 is TGTGCCAGCTCACTCTCTCCGACAGGCGATAATGAAAAACTGTTTTTT. This gives the protein CASSLSPTGDNEKLFF.

V is TRBV18 and J is TRBJ1-2; 7 bases align to TRBD1. The CDR3 is made up of 14 amino acids. The trim removed 1 base at V and 6 bases at J, leaving 5 bases unmatched. Per germline, CDR1 KGHSH and CDR2 LQKENI. In nucleotides, the CDR3 is TGTGCCAGCTCACCACTCCCAGGGGGGCATGGCTACACCTTC. This codes for CASSPLPGGHGYTF.

V usage is TRBV7-9 and J usage is TRBJ1-5; 7 bases agree with TRBD1. Germline lookup yields CDR1 SEHNR and CDR2 FQNEAQ (reference sequence). J gave up 5 bases and V 4 bases, and 5 bases lay outside the gene matches. The CDR3 is made up of 14 amino acids. The DNA of the CDR3 is TGTGCCAGCAGCTCGACAGGGAGGGATCAGCCCCAGCATTTT. Translated: CASSSTGRDQPQHF.

This clonotype came up once. The chain combines TRBV7-2 with TRBJ2-7, with unresolved D. Between the trimmed V and J ends, which lost 5 bases and 3 bases, there was a span of 14 bases. This CDR3 comprises 14 residues. CDR1 and CDR2 (germline): SGHTA, FQGNSA. The CDR3 spells CASSPDEALYEQYF. CDR3 sequence (DNA): TGTGCCAGCAGCCCGGACGAGGCCCTCTACGAGCAGTACTTC.

By its share, this clonotype is large. The J gene is TRBJ1-5, the V gene TRBV19; D is ambiguous. CDR3 length equals 15 residues. Germline-derived CDR1 and CDR2 are LNHDA and SQIVND (reference sequence). The V end was cut by 7 bases, the J end by 0 bases, with 13 bases between. This CDR3 reads CASTAAAYSNQPQHF. The CDR3 region has the DNA TGTGCCAGTACCGCGGCGGCTTATAGCAATCAGCCCCAGCATTTT.

This clonotype has a single count. V gene TRBV13 combines with J gene TRBJ2-5; TRBD2 is a possible D gene (7 bases). The CDR3 has 18 amino acids. V was clipped by 4 bases and J by 4 bases, with 25 bases between them. Germline assignment: CDR1 PRHDT and CDR2 FYEKMQ (reference sequence). CDR3 loop: CASSSPLSRGGARETQYF. CDR3 bases: TGTGCCAGCAGCTCCCCCCTTTCCCGAGGGGGGGCGCGAGAGACCCAGTACTTC.

The chain joins TRBV6-6 to TRBJ2-7; perhaps TRBD2 as D (6 bases). Looked up from germline, CDR1 is MNHNY and CDR2 is SVGAGI (reference sequence). Trimming pared 6 bases from V and 3 bases from J, leaving 15 bases between. The CDR3 loop spans 14 amino acids. CDR3 amino acids: CASSPKEGNYEQYF. The CDR3 coding sequence is TGTGCCAGCAGCCCCAAGGAGGGGAACTACGAGCAGTACTTC.

The rearrangement links TRBV3-1 to TRBJ2-2; D gene uncertain. Deletions cut 5 bases from V and 6 bases from J, with 16 bases between. CDR3 length: 15 amino acids. CDR1 LGHDT and CDR2 YNNKEL come from the germline V gene (reference sequence). The CDR3: CASSSHSQVSGELFF. CDR3 DNA sequence: TGTGCCAGCAGCTCCCACTCGCAGGTCTCCGGGGAGCTGTTTTTT.

V is TRBV7-9 and J is TRBJ2-3; D is unclear. Germline values: CDR1 SEHNR, CDR2 FQNEAQ (reference sequence). The CDR3 consists of 14 residues. Deletions cut 1 base from V and 6 bases from J, with 11 bases between. The CDR3 DNA reads TGTGCCAGCAGCTTAGAACGCAATCTCGATACGCAGTATTTT. This translates into CASSLERNLDTQYF.

The CDR3 sequence is CASSFGSYEQYF. The CDR3 coding sequence is TGTGCCAGCAGCTTTGGGTCCTACGAGCAGTACTTC. The chain links TRBV5-8 to TRBJ2-7; no clear D. V gave up 2 bases and J gave up 1 base, with 4 bases separating them. The length of the CDR3 is 12 residues. CDR1 is SGHTS, CDR2 YDEGEE, per germline.

This clonotype turned up a few times. The DNA of the CDR3 is TGTGCCACCAGCAGAGATGTGGAGACCCAGTACTTC. Translated, it gives CATSRDVETQYF. The chain combines TRBV15 with TRBJ2-5, with D hard to call. From germline, CDR1 is LNHNV and CDR2 YYDKDF (reference sequence). This CDR3 contains 12 residues. V gave up 0 bases and J gave up 5 bases, with 4 bases separating them.

Turning to this clonotype: The junction and the germline gene differ at one end; a read error may be behind it. The chain combines TRBV5-1 with TRBJ2-1; possibly TRBD1 for D (6 bases). Germline CDR1 is SGHRS and CDR2 is YFSETQ. CDR3 size: 16 residues. The CDR3 region is CASSLGAQSRQNEQFF. The CDR3 region has the DNA TGCGCTAGCAGCTTGGGGGCTCAGTCCCGCCAGAATGAGCAGTTCTTC.

Here the CDR3 reads CASTRGPFNYGYTF. The DNA for the CDR3 is TGTGCCAGCACCCGTGGGCCCTTTAACTATGGCTACACCTTC. V usage is TRBV12-3 or TRBV12-4 and J usage is TRBJ1-2; D is undetermined. This CDR3 contains 14 residues. Between the trimmed V and J ends, which lost 7 bases and 1 base, there was a span of 13 bases.

About this clonotype itself: One junction end disagrees with the germline gene, perhaps due to a read error. The chain recombines TRBV6-2 or TRBV6-3 with TRBJ1-1; no definite D call. Germline V gene sequence: CDR1 MNHEY, CDR2 SVGEGT. The CDR3 is 14 amino acids. CDR3 in DNA: TGTGCCAGCAGTTACGAAACCTCAGGCGGGAGGGAGCTCTTT. This sequence encodes CASSYETSGGRELF.

The CDR3 here is CSARLAGGYNEQFF. In DNA form, the CDR3 reads TGCAGCGCCAGACTAGCGGGGGGTTACAATGAGCAGTTCTTC. The chain links TRBV29-1 to TRBJ2-1; TRBD2 agrees at 13 bases. The V segment lost 7 bases and the J segment 4 bases; nucleotides outside the gene matches: 4. The germline CDR1 and CDR2 sequences are SQVTM and ANQGSEA. This CDR3 is built from 14 residues.

This clonotype showed up just once. The gene calls are TRBV12-3 or TRBV12-4 and TRBJ2-6; D not resolved. Deletions cut 3 bases from V and 1 base from J, with 1 base between. This CDR3 is built from 13 residues. The CDR3 DNA reads as TGTGCCAGCAGTTTTTCTGGGGCCAACGTCCTGACTTTC. Its protein is CASSFSGANVLTF.

This chain uses TRBV11-2 with TRBJ2-3; 7 bases agree with TRBD2. The CDR3 extends over 19 amino acids. Losses at the gene ends were 2 bases for V and 2 bases for J; bases not matched to a gene: 16. The germline gives CDR1 SGHAT, CDR2 FQNNGV. Here the CDR3 DNA reads TGTGCCAGCAGCTTAATCGGTAGCGGGTCCTTCTACTCCACAGATACGCAGTATTTT. Its translation is CASSLIGSGSFYSTDTQYF.

This clonotype was found once. The chain links TRBV5-1 to TRBJ2-7, with a possible D match to TRBD1 (5 bases). The CDR3 contains 14 residues. Trimming cost V 2 bases and J 2 bases, with 11 bases left between them. Germline CDR1 SGHRS, CDR2 YFSETQ. CDR3 sequence reads: CASSLGHGAYEQYF. CDR3 DNA sequence: TGCGCCAGCAGCTTAGGACACGGTGCCTACGAGCAGTACTTC.

The V gene is TRBV11-3, the J gene TRBJ2-5; 10 bases are shared with TRBD1. The CDR3 contains 14 residues. V dropped 5 bases and J dropped 5; count of bases not matched to a gene: 5. Germline CDR1 SGHNT, CDR2 YENEEA. The CDR3 sequence is CASSRRQGAETQYF. The CDR3, as DNA: TGTGCCAGCAGCAGAAGACAGGGGGCCGAGACCCAGTACTTC.

The chain uses TRBV2 and TRBJ1-6, with D unresolved. Trimming left V 4 bases short and J 7 bases short, with 14 bases between. Germline CDR1 is SNHLY and CDR2 is FYNNEI. The CDR3 consists of 15 residues. The CDR3 nucleotides are TGTGCCAGCAGTGGGGCCCCCTCGGCGAATTCACCCCTCCACTTT. It translates to CASSGAPSANSPLHF.

The CDR3 region is CASSGAMNTEAFF. CDR3 nucleotides: TGTGCCTCCTCGGGGGCCATGAACACTGAAGCTTTCTTT. This rearrangement joins TRBV19 to TRBJ1-1; TRBD1 might be the D (6 bases). Trimming removed 11 bases at V and 0 bases at J, with 13 bases between. The CDR3 length is 13 residues. Germline loops: CDR1 LNHDA, CDR2 SQIVND (reference sequence).

This clonotype was counted a few times. The chain recombines TRBV6-1 with TRBJ1-3; unclear D gene. The CDR3 has 16 amino acids. Trimming stripped 4 bases from V and 0 bases from J, with 13 bases between. Per the germline V gene, CDR1 is MNHNS and CDR2 is SASEGT. Written as DNA, the CDR3 is TGTGCCAGCAGTGTTATGGGCACAAGCTCTGGAAACACCATATATTTT. Translation gives CASSVMGTSSGNTIYF.